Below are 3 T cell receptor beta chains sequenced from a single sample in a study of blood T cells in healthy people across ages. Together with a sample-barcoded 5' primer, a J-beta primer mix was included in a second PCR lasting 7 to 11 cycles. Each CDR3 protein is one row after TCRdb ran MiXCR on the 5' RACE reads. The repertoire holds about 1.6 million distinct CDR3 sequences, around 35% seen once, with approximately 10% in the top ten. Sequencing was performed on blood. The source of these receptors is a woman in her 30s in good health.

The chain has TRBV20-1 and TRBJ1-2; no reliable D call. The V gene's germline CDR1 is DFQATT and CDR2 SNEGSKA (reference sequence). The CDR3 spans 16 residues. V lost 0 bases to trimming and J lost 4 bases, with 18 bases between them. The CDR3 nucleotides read TGCAGTGCTAGAGATGAAGATCTTCCAGGCCTCTATGGCTACACCTTC. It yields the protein CSARDEDLPGLYGYTF.

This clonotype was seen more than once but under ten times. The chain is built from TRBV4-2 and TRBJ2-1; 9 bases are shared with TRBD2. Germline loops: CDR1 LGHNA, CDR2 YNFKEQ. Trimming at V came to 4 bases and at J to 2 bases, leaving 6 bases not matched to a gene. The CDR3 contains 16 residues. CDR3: CASSLNAGGPYNEQFF. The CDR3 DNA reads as TGTGCCAGCAGCCTCAACGCGGGGGGGCCCTACAATGAGCAGTTCTTC.

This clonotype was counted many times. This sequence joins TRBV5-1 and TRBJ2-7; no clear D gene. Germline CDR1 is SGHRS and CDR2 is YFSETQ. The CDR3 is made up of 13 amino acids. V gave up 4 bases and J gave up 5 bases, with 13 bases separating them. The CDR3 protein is CASSPAPLDEQYF. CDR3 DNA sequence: TGCGCCAGCAGCCCGGCTCCTCTTGACGAGCAGTACTTC.